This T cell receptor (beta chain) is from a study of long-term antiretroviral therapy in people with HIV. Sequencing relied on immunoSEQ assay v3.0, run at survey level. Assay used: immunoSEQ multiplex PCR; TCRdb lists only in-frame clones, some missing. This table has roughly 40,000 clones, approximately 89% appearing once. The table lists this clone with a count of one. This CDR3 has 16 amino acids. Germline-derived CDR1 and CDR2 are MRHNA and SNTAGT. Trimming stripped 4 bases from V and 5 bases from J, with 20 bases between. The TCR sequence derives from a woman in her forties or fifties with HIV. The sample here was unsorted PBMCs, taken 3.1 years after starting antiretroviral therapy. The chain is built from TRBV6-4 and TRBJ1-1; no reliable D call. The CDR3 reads CASSGAGWDRETEAFF. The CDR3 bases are TGTGCCAGCAGTGGGGCGGGCTGGGATCGTGAGACTGAAGCTTTCTTT.